This TCR beta chain was identified in a study of cytomegalovirus exposure and HLA in healthy donors. Study-level findings and limits: For most TCR beta V segments, an earlier analysis put the productive rate at about 87% or about 30% of the time.

Donors sampled were nominally healthy, though unrecorded immune exposures were likely. The PCR used 60 Vbeta and 13 Jbeta primers. Repertoires were generated with immunoSEQ multiplex PCR, while TCRdb's copy carries only in-frame clones and drops some. The sample holds around 210,000 clones. Remarks on this clone: Its matching antigen is unknown.

The length of the CDR3 is 13 residues. The germline CDR1 and CDR2 sequences are MNHEY and SMNVEV (reference sequence). V lost 5 bases and J lost 4; bases outside the gene matches: 4. Sequences were obtained from PBMCs. This chain uses TRBV27 with TRBJ2-7; 8 bases are a match to TRBD1. The receptor's source is a girl aged 2-10 years in good health and CMV-seropositive. The CDR3 spells CASSENRGYEQYF. CDR3 nucleotide sequence: TGTGCCAGCAGTGAAAACAGGGGGTACGAGCAGTACTTC.